This is a list of T cell receptor beta chains from one sample in a study of beta chain features in type 1 diabetes. Libraries were prepared by immunoSEQ multiplex PCR; TCRdb keeps only in-frame clonotypes and omits some of them. The sample lists about 28,000 clones, less than 75% occurring once. The material sequenced was Tregs from blood. The receptors derive from a woman under 40 with type 1 diabetes. CDR3s include the opening cysteine and the closing phenylalanine or tryptophan. The D gene is left open where the match is weak. Some rows mark clone size as missing; the rest say once, few, many or name a class of expanded clone.

cdr3_nt cdr3_aa d_call j_call clone_size v_call
TGTGCCAGCAGCCTAGTCCCCTCTAGGGGCTACACCTTC CASSLVPSRGYTF . TRBJ1-2 few TRBV13
TGCAGCGTTCGCACAGGGGGTTGGACTGAAGCTTTCTTT CSVRTGGWTEAFF TRBD1 TRBJ1-1 . TRBV29-1
TGCGCCAGCAGCTTCACGCCGAGAGACTATGGCTACACCTTC CASSFTPRDYGYTF . TRBJ1-2 . TRBV5-1
TGTGCCAGCAGCCCCCCCCAGGGTGGCTACACCTTC CASSPPQGGYTF . TRBJ1-2 . TRBV7-9
TGTGCCAGCAGCTTAGCGGGGCAGGTGAAGTACTTC CASSLAGQVKYF . TRBJ2-7 . TRBV7-9
TGTGCCAGTAGGGGACAGTTGAACACTGAAGCTTTCTTT CASRGQLNTEAFF TRBD1 TRBJ1-1 once TRBV19
. CASSSRPQDRGMKNCFF . TRBJ1-4 once TRBV7-3
TGTGCCAGCAGCCAAGTTAGACAGTCCAATCAGCCCCAGCATTTT CASSQVRQSNQPQHF . TRBJ1-5 . TRBV4-2
TGTGCCAGCAGAACAATGTTCGAAGCTTTCTTT CASRTMFEAFF . TRBJ1-1 . TRBV19
TGTGCCAGCAGACTTAGCGGAGCCGGAACTTACACAGATACGCAGTATTTT CASRLSGAGTYTDTQYF . TRBJ2-3 . TRBV28
TGCGCCAGCAGCCAGGACCACACCGGACTAGCGGGATTTCATGAGCAGTTCTTC CASSQDHTGLAGFHEQFF TRBD2 TRBJ2-1 . TRBV4-1
TGTGCCAGCATCTCGGGGTCTCAGCCCCAGCATTTT CASISGSQPQHF . TRBJ1-5 . TRBV6-6
TGCGCCAGCAGCGTAAGGGACACATACAATGAGCAGTTCTTC CASSVRDTYNEQFF . TRBJ2-1 . TRBV5-1
TGTGCCAGCAGCGTCAGACTAGCGGGAGAAGGGGAGCAGTACTTC CASSVRLAGEGEQYF TRBD2 TRBJ2-7 . TRBV9
TGTGCCAGTAGTCTCGGGACAACCCACCGGGAGCAGTACTTC CASSLGTTHREQYF . TRBJ2-7 . TRBV19
TGTGCCAGCAGTCGCTCAGGGGGTCATAGCAATCAGCCCCAGCATTTT CASSRSGGHSNQPQHF TRBD1 TRBJ1-5 once TRBV7-2
TGTGCCAGCAGGGCTCCTTTGGGGGAGGGTTCCAACAATGAGCAGTTCTTC CASRAPLGEGSNNEQFF TRBD2 TRBJ2-1 . TRBV2
TGTGCCAGTACCCCGACAGGGGATGGCTACGAGCAGTACTTC CASTPTGDGYEQYF TRBD1 TRBJ2-7 once TRBV19
TGTGCCAGTAGTACGGGACAGGACGTTAATGAAAAACTGTTTTTT CASSTGQDVNEKLFF TRBD1 TRBJ1-4 few TRBV19
TGTGCCAGCAGCTTAGCGGCGGACTATGGCTACACCTTC CASSLAADYGYTF . TRBJ1-2 . TRBV11-3
TGTGCCTGGAGTGTACTGGAGACAGGGGACGAAAAACTGTTTTTT CAWSVLETGDEKLFF TRBD1 TRBJ1-4 . TRBV30
TGTGCCAGCAGTTTTGGACAGGGCGGAGAGACCCAGTACTTC CASSFGQGGETQYF TRBD1 TRBJ2-5 . TRBV28
TGCGCCAGCAGCGCCACGACTAGCGGTACGAACACCGGGGAGCTGTTTTTT CASSATTSGTNTGELFF TRBD2 TRBJ2-2 . TRBV5-1
TGTGCCAGCAGGGGTGGGACAGGACTCGAAAACATTCAGTACTTC CASRGGTGLENIQYF TRBD1 TRBJ2-4 . TRBV6-1
TGTGCCAGCAGCTTAATCGGGGGGAGGACAGGGGACTACACCGGGGAGCTGTTTTTT CASSLIGGRTGDYTGELFF TRBD1 TRBJ2-2 few TRBV7-2
TGTGCCAGCACCGACAGGGTCTACGAGCAGTACTTC CASTDRVYEQYF TRBD1 TRBJ2-7 . TRBV6-5